A selection of T cell receptor beta chains follows, all from one sample in a study of radiation and T cells in renal cell carcinoma. Using immunoSEQ multiplex PCR, the repertoire was profiled, and TCRdb retains in-frame clones only, with some absent. The sample holds about 130,000 clones, nearly 90% seen once. The specimen was blood, collected from a patient whose treatment included radiotherapy and nephrectomy. These receptors all come from a woman aged 45-60 years with renal cell carcinoma. CDR3s include the opening cysteine and the closing phenylalanine or tryptophan. D genes are given only for firm matches. Expanded clones get a size class; other rows say once, few or many, or leave the size out.

V gene	D gene	J gene	clone size	CDR3 protein	CDR3 DNA
TRBV9	.	TRBJ2-1	.	CASSVAGNEQFF	TGTGCCAGCAGCGTAGCAGGGAATGAGCAGTTCTTC
TRBV7-9	.	TRBJ2-7	.	CASSLGQGGYEQYF	TGTGCCAGCAGCTTAGGGCAGGGGGGCTACGAGCAGTACTTC
TRBV5-6	TRBD1	TRBJ1-2	.	CASSHRRGAYGYTF	TGTGCCAGCAGCCATCGCAGGGGGGCCTATGGCTACACCTTC
TRBV6-6	.	TRBJ1-5	.	CASSRDERQPQHF	TGTGCCAGCAGTCGGGACGAAAGGCAGCCCCAGCATTTT
TRBV4-1	.	TRBJ2-1	.	CASSPTGRNYNEQFF	TGCGCCAGCAGCCCGACCGGCAGGAACTACAATGAGCAGTTCTTC
TRBV10-1	.	TRBJ1-1	few	CASSDRFNEAFF	TGCGCCAGCAGCGACAGGTTTAATGAAGCTTTCTTT
TRBV5-1	.	TRBJ2-6	.	CASNYRLSGANVLTF	TGCGCCAGCAACTACAGACTGTCTGGGGCCAACGTCCTGACTTTC
TRBV7-9	.	TRBJ1-2	.	CASSPRRASIYGYTF	TGTGCCAGCAGCCCCCGACGAGCCTCAATCTATGGCTACACCTTC
TRBV6-1	.	TRBJ1-5	.	CASSPNYSNQPQHF	TGTGCCAGCAGCCCCAATTATAGCAATCAGCCCCAGCATTTT
TRBV19	.	TRBJ2-1	.	CASSIGSSGGGHYNEQFF	TGTGCCAGTAGTATAGGAAGCAGTGGAGGGGGCCACTACAATGAGCAGTTCTTC
TRBV18	.	TRBJ2-5	.	CASGPSSETQYF	TGTGCCAGCGGCCCTTCGAGTGAGACCCAGTACTTC
TRBV27	.	TRBJ2-1	.	CASSLSKFNEQFF	TGTGCCAGCAGTTTATCGAAATTCAATGAGCAGTTCTTC
TRBV5-1	TRBD2	TRBJ2-1	.	CASSAFGTSIGNEQFF	TGCGCCAGCAGCGCGTTCGGGACTAGCATTGGCAATGAGCAGTTCTTC
TRBV5-6	.	TRBJ1-1	.	CASSLVPGRNTEAFF	TGTGCCAGCAGCTTGGTGCCGGGTCGGAACACTGAAGCTTTCTTT
TRBV5-4	.	TRBJ1-2	once	CASSPMTMRGVGYTF	TGTGCCAGCAGCCCAATGACAATGAGGGGGGTTGGCTACACCTTC
TRBV5-6	TRBD2	TRBJ2-3	.	CASSFGTSGVGDTQYF	TGTGCCAGCAGCTTCGGGACTAGCGGGGTTGGGGATACGCAGTATTTT